This TCR beta chain was sequenced in a study of blood T cell repertoires in COVID-19. The CDR3 loop spans 14 amino acids. Trimming at V came to 0 bases and at J to 2 bases, leaving 2 bases not matched to a gene. Per the germline V gene, CDR1 is SGDLS and CDR2 is YYNGEE. Per the original data handling: Quantification of nucleated cells was approximated via reference gene primer amplification. The method was immunoSEQ multiplex PCR; TCRdb's version includes in-frame clones alone and lacks a portion of them. That table supplies the V and J calls and clone size; D and trimming were determined from the DNA. The sample lists a few hundred thousand clones; around nine tenths were seen once. With respect to this clone: The sample contains more than one DNA sequence encoding this CDR3.

The chain employs TRBV9 and TRBJ2-7, with 7 bases matching TRBD1. The clonotype originates from a woman aged 40 to 55 who had recovered from COVID-19. Sequenced sample: PBMCs or T cells enriched from blood (not recorded which). CDR3 region: CASSVEGTAYEQYF. The CDR3 DNA sequence: TGTGCCAGCAGCGTAGAGGGGACAGCCTACGAGCAGTACTTC.